This entry is about one TCR beta chain. Its antigen is not identified. This PCR relied on a set of 60 Vbeta primers and 13 Jbeta primers. Method: immunoSEQ multiplex PCR; TCRdb's copy keeps in-frame clones and lacks some. The sample lists some 200,000 clones, roughly four fifths occurring once. The entry originates in a study of cytomegalovirus exposure and HLA in healthy donors. Study-level points and caveats: Through in vitro validation, three CMV-associated chains were shown to be specific for CMV antigens. Only CMV serostatus was available as immune exposure information.

The V gene's germline CDR1 is SGHTA and CDR2 FQGNSA. V lost 4 bases and J 3 bases, leaving 11 bases between the germline ends. The CDR3 covers 14 residues. This chain links TRBV7-2 with TRBJ2-3, with D perhaps TRBD2 (6 bases). The source material was PBMCs. The receptor's source is a woman in her thirties in good health and CMV-seropositive. The CDR3 bases are TGTGCCAGCAGCTCGGGACTTTTAACAGATACGCAGTATTTT. Amino acid sequence: CASSSGLLTDTQYF.